Listed here are 25 T cell receptor beta chains from one sample, sequenced in a study of human T cells and chemical hapten exposure. In TCRdb, the RACE reads were re-called with MiXCR into one record per CDR3 protein. Among about 69,000 distinct CDR3 sequences, 10% were seen once, and the ten largest hold around 7%. Documented time point: patch test 2, 6 weeks after DPC sensitization. Treatment indicated: therapeutic diphenylcyclopropenone sensitization with weekly scalp DPC. The sequencing used whole blood, collected in connection with sensitization to the hapten diphenylcyclopropenone (DPC). The source is a woman aged 50 to 65 with alopecia areata. Some clones in this sample may be carry-over from other donors' samples.

This clonotype was seen ten or more times. This chain connects TRBV4-2 to TRBJ1-4; maybe TRBD1 (5 bases). V gave up 4 bases and J gave up 7 bases, with 22 bases separating them. Germline CDR1 reads LGHNA; CDR2 reads YNFKEQ. This CDR3 contains 17 residues. The CDR3 protein is CASSPRTWAGKVEKLFF. For the CDR3, the DNA is TGTGCCAGCAGCCCCCGCACCTGGGCAGGGAAAGTTGAAAAACTGTTTTTT.

This clonotype has more than one count but fewer than ten. The rearrangement links TRBV12-3 or TRBV12-4 to TRBJ2-1; D may be TRBD1 (8 bases). The CDR3 contains 16 residues. V lost 5 bases and J 3 bases, leaving 17 bases between the germline ends. The CDR3 nucleotides are TGTGCCAGCAGTCCTCCAGGGGGCGGGGGCTACAATGAGCAGTTCTTC. Translating it yields CASSPPGGGGYNEQFF.

This clonotype was recorded a few times. The chain links TRBV24-1 to TRBJ2-3, with TRBD1 identical over 11 bases. CDR1 and CDR2 from the germline V gene are KGHDR and SFDVKD. The V segment lost 3 bases and the J segment 3 bases; nucleotides outside the gene matches: 7. This CDR3 comprises 17 residues. CDR3 sequence: CATSDRGTGGRTDTQYF. In nucleotides, the CDR3 is TGTGCCACCAGTGATCGAGGGACAGGGGGGCGAACAGATACGCAGTATTTT.

This clonotype was picked up many times. The chain employs TRBV18 and TRBJ2-3; the D is unclear. The CDR3 is 15 amino acids. Germline CDR1 is KGHSH and CDR2 is LQKENI. V shed 2 bases and J shed 3 bases, with 12 bases lying between them. The chain's CDR3 is CASSPSSRVTDTQYF. The CDR3 DNA follows: TGTGCCAGCTCACCAAGCTCAAGAGTAACAGATACGCAGTATTTT.

With respect to this clonotype: A clone one base away is much larger, so this may be a read error. The J gene is TRBJ2-3, the V gene TRBV7-6; 8 bases map to TRBD2. The V gene end was trimmed by 7 bases and the J gene end by 4 bases; junction bases not matched to a gene: 13. Germline lookup yields CDR1 SGHVS and CDR2 FNYEAQ. There are 16 residues in the CDR3. CDR3 bases: TGTGCCAGCAACTTTGCAGCGGGAGTCGTCGCAGATACGCAGTATTTT. The encoded protein is CASNFAAGVVADTQYF.

This clonotype showed up many times. The genes are TRBV5-1 and TRBJ2-5; D not certain. This CDR3 contains 12 residues. The V gene's germline CDR1 is SGHRS and CDR2 YFSETQ. V was trimmed by 1 base and J by 2 bases, leaving 3 bases between them. CDR3 sequence: CASSLRQETQYF. CDR3 coding DNA: TGCGCCAGCAGCTTGCGACAAGAGACCCAGTACTTC.

This clonotype appeared many times. The chain uses TRBV29-1 and TRBJ1-5; 9 nucleotides match TRBD1. In germline, CDR1 is SQVTM, CDR2 ANQGSEA. The CDR3 has 15 residues. V lost 6 bases, J lost 5 bases, and 11 bases stayed unmatched. In nucleotides, the CDR3 is TGCAGCGTCGCTACAGGGGGCGGTGAGGATCAGCCCCAGCATTTT. Protein: CSVATGGGEDQPQHF. The full variable domain, in which reference TRBV29-1 and TRBJ1-5 provide the parts outside the CDR3, is SAVISQKPSRDICQRGTSLTIQCQVDSQVTMMFWYRQQPGQSLTLIATANQGSEATYESGFVIDKFPISRPNLTFSTLTVSNMSPEDSSIYLCSVATGGGEDQPQHFGDGTRLSIL.

This clonotype has just a few counts. This chain links TRBV10-3 with TRBJ1-3, with 8 bases identical to TRBD1. The CDR3 covers 15 residues. Germline-derived CDR1 and CDR2 are ENHRY and SYGVKD. The V gene end was trimmed by 0 bases and the J gene end by 4 bases; junction bases not matched to a gene: 2. The CDR3 sequence: CAISESGQGGNTIYF. For the CDR3, the DNA is TGTGCCATCAGTGAGTCCGGACAGGGAGGAAACACCATATATTTT.

This clonotype was seen at least ten times. The chain employs TRBV3-1 and TRBJ2-6, with a tentative D call TRBD1 (6 bases). Germline V CDR1 and CDR2: LGHDT, YNNKEL (reference sequence). This CDR3 has 16 amino acids. With 4 bases removed from V and 0 bases from J, the gap between germline ends came to 10 bases. The CDR3 DNA sequence: TGTGCCAGCAGCCCAGGGGCCGGCTCTGGGGCCAACGTCCTGACTTTC. Protein sequence: CASSPGAGSGANVLTF.

This clonotype was picked up many times. The chain combines TRBV19 with TRBJ2-6; unclear D gene. V was shortened by 7 bases and J by 1 base, with 8 bases between the two germline ends. Germline values: CDR1 LNHDA, CDR2 SQIVND (reference sequence). The CDR3 is made up of 14 amino acids. In DNA, the CDR3 is TGTGCCAGTACCCTCAGGTCTGGGGCCAACGTCCTGACTTTC. It specifies CASTLRSGANVLTF.

This clonotype was found many times. The gene calls are TRBV29-1 and TRBJ2-3, with 9 bases lining up with TRBD1. Losses at the gene ends were 3 bases for V and 6 bases for J; bases not matched to a gene: 1. This CDR3 region has 12 residues. Germline V CDR1 and CDR2: SQVTM, ANQGSEA. The CDR3 nucleotides are TGCAGCGTTGAGACAGGGGGGGATACGCAGTATTTT. Protein sequence: CSVETGGDTQYF.

In this sample, this clonotype turned up many times. CDR3 protein: CSVTPDRGRTDTQYF. The DNA of the CDR3 is TGCAGCGTGACCCCGGACAGGGGGCGAACAGATACGCAGTATTTT. The chain couples TRBV29-1 to TRBJ2-3; 11 nucleotides agree with TRBD1. Germline V gene data show CDR1 as SQVTM and CDR2 as ANQGSEA. V lost 6 bases and J lost 3; bases outside the gene matches: 8. The CDR3 contains 15 residues.

The rearrangement links TRBV20-1 to TRBJ2-3; D remains unclear. This CDR3 is 11 amino acids long. The V and J ends lost 4 bases and 2 bases respectively, with 4 bases between them. Germline V gene data show CDR1 as DFQATT and CDR2 as SNEGSKA (reference sequence). This CDR3 is CSATYTDTQYF. In DNA, the CDR3 is TGCAGTGCTACCTACACAGATACGCAGTATTTT.

At least ten counts were recorded for this clonotype. This rearrangement joins TRBV7-2 to TRBJ2-3; D unresolved. Trimming pared 5 bases from V and 4 bases from J, leaving 7 bases between. CDR3 size: 12 residues. The germline gives CDR1 SGHTA, CDR2 FQGNSA. CDR3 protein: CASSTRPDTQYF. The CDR3, as DNA: TGTGCCAGCAGCACAAGACCAGATACGCAGTATTTT.

This clonotype was detected many times. V usage is TRBV18 and J usage is TRBJ1-2; D gene unclear. Per the germline V gene, CDR1 is KGHSH and CDR2 is LQKENI. Deletions cut 2 bases from V and 5 bases from J, with 18 bases between. The CDR3 loop spans 16 amino acids. CDR3 in amino acids: CASSPYDVDHPYGYTF. The DNA of the CDR3 is TGTGCCAGCTCACCATACGACGTAGACCATCCGTATGGCTACACCTTC.

In this sample, this clonotype turned up many times. The chain couples TRBV29-1 to TRBJ2-1; a possible D gene is TRBD1 (6 bases). Looked up from germline, CDR1 is SQVTM and CDR2 is ANQGSEA. CDR3 length equals 15 residues. The germline V and J ends were trimmed by 3 bases and 0 bases, with 12 bases remaining between them. The CDR3 DNA reads TGCAGCGTTGACAGGGGTCGGGGCTCCTACAATGAGCAGTTCTTC. Amino acid sequence: CSVDRGRGSYNEQFF.

This clonotype was seen more than once but under ten times. This chain connects TRBV20-1 to TRBJ2-5, with TRBD1 matching over 10 bases. Trimming took 5 bases from V and 1 from J; bases not matched to a gene: 7. This CDR3 comprises 15 residues. Germline V lookup: CDR1 DFQATT, CDR2 SNEGSKA (reference sequence). The CDR3 DNA reads TGCAGTGCTCCACCGGGACAGGGGCTCCAAGAGACCCAGTACTTC. This codes for CSAPPGQGLQETQYF.

This clonotype showed up just a few times. V gene TRBV5-5 combines with J gene TRBJ2-1; TRBD2 might be the D (6 bases). The CDR3 runs to 16 residues. The V gene's germline CDR1 is SGHKS and CDR2 YYEKEE (reference sequence). Trimming pared 4 bases from V and 3 bases from J, leaving 17 bases between. This chain's CDR3 is CASSRARRADYNEQFF. CDR3 in DNA: TGTGCCAGCAGCCGTGCTAGGAGGGCGGACTACAATGAGCAGTTCTTC.

The rearrangement links TRBV12-5 to TRBJ1-2; 8 positions match TRBD1. Trimming took 6 bases from V and 8 from J; bases not matched to a gene: 8. The CDR3 has 13 amino acids. CDR1 LGHNT and CDR2 FRNRAP come from the germline V gene. The CDR3 DNA reads as TGTGCTAGTGGGTTACAGGGGGAGGGCGGCTACACCTTC. This translates into CASGLQGEGGYTF.

At least ten counts were recorded for this clonotype. This rearrangement joins TRBV10-2 to TRBJ1-1; D is ambiguous. Germline V gives CDR1 WSHSY, CDR2 SAAADI. The CDR3 covers 14 residues. V lost 7 bases, J lost 0 bases, and 12 bases lay in between. CDR3 sequence reads: CASTPGRMNTEAFF. The CDR3 DNA is TGCGCCAGCACGCCCGGGCGGATGAACACTGAAGCTTTCTTT.

The sample holds many counts of this clonotype. The rearrangement uses TRBV7-9 and TRBJ1-2, with a possible D match to TRBD1 (6 bases). Germline CDR1 reads SEHNR; CDR2 reads FQNEAQ (reference sequence). The CDR3 has 14 amino acids. Trimming left V 4 bases short and J 3 bases short, with 12 bases between. The CDR3 coding sequence is TGTGCCAGCAGCTCGAGGACAGCCTACTATGGCTACACCTTC. Its translation: CASSSRTAYYGYTF.

There are a few counts of this clonotype. This sequence joins TRBV19 and TRBJ1-1; 8 nucleotides match TRBD1. The ends lost 6 bases at V and 7 bases at J; junction bases unmatched: 16. Germline loops: CDR1 LNHDA, CDR2 SQIVND (reference sequence). The CDR3 is 16 residues long. CDR3 nucleotides: TGTGCCAGTAGCGTTGGGCAGACAGGGGCCCGACTTGAAGCTTTCTTT. Its translation is CASSVGQTGARLEAFF.

The V gene is TRBV7-8, the J gene TRBJ2-3, with D possibly matching TRBD1 (5 bases). Trimming removed 5 bases at V and 6 bases at J, with 6 bases between. Per germline, CDR1 SGHVS and CDR2 FQNEAQ. The length of the CDR3 is 11 residues. This CDR3 reads CASSAGDTQYF. CDR3 coding DNA: TGTGCCAGCAGCGCAGGGGATACGCAGTATTTT.

In this sample, this clonotype turned up a few times. The chain uses TRBV6-1 and TRBJ1-2, with 9 bases matching TRBD1. The CDR3 extends over 16 amino acids. The trim removed 10 bases at V and 2 bases at J, leaving 14 bases unmatched. From germline, CDR1 is MNHNS and CDR2 SASEGT. The CDR3 region has the DNA TGTGCCACCTTACTTGGGACAGGGACCTTGAACTATGGCTACACCTTC. Amino acid sequence: CATLLGTGTLNYGYTF.

The CDR3 is CSAHSGLETQYF. Here the CDR3 DNA reads TGCAGTGCTCATAGCGGGTTGGAGACCCAGTACTTC. The chain couples TRBV20-1 to TRBJ2-5; TRBD2 matches 7 bases. Germline V gene sequence: CDR1 DFQATT, CDR2 SNEGSKA (reference sequence). The V gene end was trimmed by 5 bases and the J gene end by 5 bases; junction bases not matched to a gene: 5. The CDR3 loop spans 12 amino acids.